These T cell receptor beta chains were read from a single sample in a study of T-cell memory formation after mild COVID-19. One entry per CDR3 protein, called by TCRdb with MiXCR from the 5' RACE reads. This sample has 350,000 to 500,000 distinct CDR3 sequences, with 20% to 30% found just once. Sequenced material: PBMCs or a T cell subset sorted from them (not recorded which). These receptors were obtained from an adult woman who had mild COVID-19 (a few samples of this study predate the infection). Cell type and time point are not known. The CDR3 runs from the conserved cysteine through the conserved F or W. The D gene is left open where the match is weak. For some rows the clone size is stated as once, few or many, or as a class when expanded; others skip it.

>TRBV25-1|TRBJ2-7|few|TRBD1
TGTGCCAGCAGGAACGGGACAGGGGTTTACGAGCAGTACTTC
CASRNGTGVYEQYF
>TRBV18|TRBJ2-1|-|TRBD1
TGTGCCAGCTCACCCCCACTGGGACAGGGGGTTGTTGAGCAGTTCTTC
CASSPPLGQGVVEQFF
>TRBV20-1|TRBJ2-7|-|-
TGCAGTGCTAGAGCCGTAGGAGAGGGGTTTACCTACGAGCAGTACTTC
CSARAVGEGFTYEQYF
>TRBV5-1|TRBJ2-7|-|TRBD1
TGCGCCAGCAGCTCTGGGACAGATACATCCTACGAGCAGTACTTC
CASSSGTDTSYEQYF
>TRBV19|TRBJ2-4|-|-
TGTGCCAGTCGGAATCGCTTAGCCAAAAACATTCAGTACTTC
CASRNRLAKNIQYF
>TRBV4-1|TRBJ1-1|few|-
TGCGCCAGCAGCCAAGTAAAATCCGGGGGCGCGACTGAAGCTTTCTTT
CASSQVKSGGATEAFF
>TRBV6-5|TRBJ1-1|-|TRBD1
TGTGCCAGCAGTCGACAGGGAGCGAACACTGAAGCTTTCTTT
CASSRQGANTEAFF
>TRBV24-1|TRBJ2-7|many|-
TGTGCCACCAGTGACCCCGGGCAGGGGAACTCCTACGAGCAGTACTTC
CATSDPGQGNSYEQYF
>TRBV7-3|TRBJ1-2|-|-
TGTGCCAGCAGCTTAACGGGAGGTGAGGGCTACACCTTC
CASSLTGGEGYTF
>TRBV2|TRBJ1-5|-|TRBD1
TGTGCCAGCAGAGACACCCCGGACAGGGGGAAGCAGCCCCAGCATTTT
CASRDTPDRGKQPQHF
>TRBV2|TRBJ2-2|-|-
TGTGCCAGCAAACAGCCCCATAACACCGGGGAGCTGTTTTTT
CASKQPHNTGELFF
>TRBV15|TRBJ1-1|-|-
TGTGCCACCAGCAGAGAATCGGGGTCGAACACTGAAGCTTTCTTT
CATSRESGSNTEAFF
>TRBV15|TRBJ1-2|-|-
TGTGCCACCAGCAGACGGGGGGGCGCAGAGACTAACTATGGCTACACCTTC
CATSRRGGAETNYGYTF
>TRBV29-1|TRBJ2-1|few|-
TGCAGCGTTGCAAACTACAATGAGCAGTTCTTC
CSVANYNEQFF
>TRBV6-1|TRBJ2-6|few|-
TGTGCCAGCACCAGTACGTGGGGGGTGCCCCACTCTGGGGCCAACGTCCTGACTTTC
CASTSTWGVPHSGANVLTF
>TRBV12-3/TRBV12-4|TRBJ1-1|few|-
TGTGCCAGCAAACTTCAGGGGCAAGCTTTCTTT
CASKLQGQAFF
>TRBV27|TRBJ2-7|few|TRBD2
TGTGCCAGCCGTAGCGGGAGTTGGTACGAGCAGTACTTC
CASRSGSWYEQYF
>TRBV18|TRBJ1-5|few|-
TGTGCCAGCTCACCAGGGGATCAGCCCCAGCATTTT
CASSPGDQPQHF
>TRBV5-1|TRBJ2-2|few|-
TGCGCCAGCAGCACCGGACGGCAAAACACCGGGGAGCTGTTTTTT
CASSTGRQNTGELFF
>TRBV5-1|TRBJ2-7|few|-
TGCGCCAGCAGCTTTGGGGTTAGCTCCTACGAGCAGTACTTC
CASSFGVSSYEQYF
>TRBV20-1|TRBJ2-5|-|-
TGCAGTGCTCCAACCCCGGGACTGCTGCCAGGGACCCAGTACTTC
CSAPTPGLLPGTQYF
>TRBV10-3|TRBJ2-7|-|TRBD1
TGTGCCATCAGGACTCCGGGACAGGGGGCGTCTATCGAGCAGTACTTC
CAIRTPGQGASIEQYF
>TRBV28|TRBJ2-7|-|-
TGTGCCAGCAGTGCCCTTAGGGGGCAGTACTTC
CASSALRGQYF
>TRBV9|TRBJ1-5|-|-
TGTGCCAGCAGCGTAGCTCCAGGGAATCAGCCCCAGCATTTT
CASSVAPGNQPQHF
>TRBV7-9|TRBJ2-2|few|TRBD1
TGTGCCAGCAGCTCCTATCCAAGGACAGGGGGAGGTACCGGGGAGCTGTTTTTT
CASSSYPRTGGGTGELFF
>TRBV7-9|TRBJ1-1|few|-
TGTGCCAGCAGGCACGCCGACAGGACATCTGAAGCTTTCTTT
CASRHADRTSEAFF
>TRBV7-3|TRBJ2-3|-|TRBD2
TGTGCCAGCAGCCCCGGGGGAATAGCGGGAGATACGCAGTATTTT
CASSPGGIAGDTQYF
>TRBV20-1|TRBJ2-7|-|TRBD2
TGCAGTGCTAGTGGCGGCGGGAGCCCCGCCTACGAGCAGTACTTC
CSASGGGSPAYEQYF
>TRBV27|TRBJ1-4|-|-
TGTGCCAGCAGTTTATCGGGTGAAAAACTGTTTTTT
CASSLSGEKLFF